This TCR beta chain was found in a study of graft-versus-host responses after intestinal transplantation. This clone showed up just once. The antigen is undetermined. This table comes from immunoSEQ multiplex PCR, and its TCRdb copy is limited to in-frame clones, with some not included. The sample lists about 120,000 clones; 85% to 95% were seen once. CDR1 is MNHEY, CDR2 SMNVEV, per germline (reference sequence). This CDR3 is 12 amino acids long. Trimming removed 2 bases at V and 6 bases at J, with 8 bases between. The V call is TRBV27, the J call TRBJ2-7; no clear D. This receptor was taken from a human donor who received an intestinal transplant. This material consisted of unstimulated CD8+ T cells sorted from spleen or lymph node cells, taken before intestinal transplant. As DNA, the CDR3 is TGTGCCAGCAGTTTAGTTGGGTCCGAGCAGTACTTC. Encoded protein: CASSLVGSEQYF.